This TCR beta chain emerged from a study of long-term antiretroviral therapy in people with HIV (dated by TCRdb to the early 2020s). Regarding the research as a whole: The earliest samples were collected approximately a decade before the 2015 WHO recommendation for immediate ART, a period when ART was typically delayed until CD4 counts fell. From some 33 adults with confirmed HIV infection, the cohort provided 192 cryopreserved PBMC samples, gathered serially across a mean of about six years (range 1-12). This retrospective serial study examined whether starting ART and sustained HIV suppression were associated with changes in the composition and diversity of the TRB repertoire in peripheral blood. No cross-contamination during QIAcube processing was shown when test extractions of a monoclonal T-cell line were performed alongside 25 to 35 polyclonal samples. Among the approximately 30 participants with HIV, ten to twelve were female.

Participants were included only if at least one PBMC sample before ART initiation and at least two post-ART samples were available. Treatment was received in the United States of America by all participants with HIV. Before DNA extraction, cryopreserved samples containing about 0.95-10 million PBMC were thawed and washed. At the time of the earliest PBMC sample, participants with HIV were aged between about 23 and 54 years. Per participant, PBMC samples came from 1-4 timepoints prior to ART initiation and 2-8 timepoints following ART initiation, for a median of 7 samples. Serial HIV viral load, CD4+ T-cell count, ART history and demographic data were obtained for every participant. A Qiagen kit on a QIAcube was used to extract genomic DNA from unsorted PBMC, with samples processed in batches of 12. Sequencing of the TRB variable region was done with the immunoSEQ hsTCRB v3.0 assay at survey level resolution. TRB sequencing targeted a depth of about 40,000-50,000 T-cell genomes per sample. Pooled TRB libraries were sequenced on an Illumina MiSeq with a v3 150-cycle kit. In the original analysis: Repertoire analysis ran in R within a reproducible Nextflow workflow covering QC, data transformation and analysis. LymphoSeq2, an R package for AIRR-Seq data exploration, was used to implement custom analyses. After excluding several samples that yielded fewer than 5000 total TRB sequences, 150 to 200 HIV repertoires remained for analysis. Among the roughly 190 retained HIV repertoires, some 60 were collected before ART initiation and under 150 after ART initiation. Repertoires were downsampled to 5000 TRB nucleotide sequences, and summary statistics were averaged over 100 downsampling iterations. Only TRB sequences with CDR3 regions of at least seven amino acids were retained for analysis. Two measures captured diversity: a Shannon entropy-derived clonality score and the Gini coefficient. Repertoire networks linked the top 5000 CDR3 amino acid sequences whenever two sequences differed by an edit distance of one. GLIPH2 predicted antigen specificity groups and MHC restriction for TRB CDR3 amino acid sequences. CDR3 amino acid sequences were matched against VDJdb and McPAS-TCR to flag known CMV, EBV, HIV or tissue antigen associations. Pre-ART, post-ART and control groups were compared with Wilcoxon signed-rank tests and Holm-Bonferroni correction. TCRdb limited this immuneACCESS table to in-frame rearrangements with V and J called. A share of clones is missing; checked studies link under half to unresolved V genes, and the rest is unexplained. The D gene and trimming were derived from the DNA, and the V and J assignments and clone size from that table. The sample profile shows more than 25,000 clones; roughly nine tenths of them were found once. The ten largest clones represent around 7.8% of the sample.

Here is what the overall study found, with its caveats: The repertoire was dominated across all time points by expanded TRB clones identified before ART initiation, although this dominance was seen to fluctuate and to decrease in many PLHIV after ART. Compared with controls, HIV repertoires had narrower CDR3 length ranges, and the network structure pointed to an antigen-experienced repertoire that shifted only slightly toward naive after ART. Samples dated from the mid-2000s to the late 2010s, and the ART regimens used may be less effective than current ones. Because cell numbers in pre-ART samples were limited, unsorted PBMC were profiled instead of sorted CD4+ and CD8+ T cells. Inferences about post-ART repertoire changes were limited because no data were available on ART adherence, viral resistance or therapy changes. Limited PBMC availability meant only the TCR beta chain was sequenced, without alpha chain pairing. Starting ART was linked to a significant rise in TRB diversity, yet even with long-term ART the diversity remained significantly lower than in transplant donor controls.

Including cysteine and phenylalanine, the CDR3 has 13 amino acids. Only the CDR3 DNA is retained, 39 bases long and in frame from the first base. The V end gives up 7 bases and the J end 2 bases, leaving 4 bases in the junction not matched to a gene. As encoded in the germline V gene, CDR1 is SNHLY while CDR2 is FYNNEI. As to this clone: It has no known antigen specificity. One base away there is no much larger clone; base qualities are not given.

The TCR sequence derives from a man in his fifties with HIV. The sequencing used unsorted PBMCs, collected 5 years before starting antiretroviral therapy. Rearrangement joined TRBV2 to TRBJ2-5; 7 junctional bases match TRBD1. The CDR3 reads as follows: CASNRGQQETQYF. The DNA is as follows: TGTGCCAGCAACCGGGGACAGCAAGAGACCCAGTACTTC.